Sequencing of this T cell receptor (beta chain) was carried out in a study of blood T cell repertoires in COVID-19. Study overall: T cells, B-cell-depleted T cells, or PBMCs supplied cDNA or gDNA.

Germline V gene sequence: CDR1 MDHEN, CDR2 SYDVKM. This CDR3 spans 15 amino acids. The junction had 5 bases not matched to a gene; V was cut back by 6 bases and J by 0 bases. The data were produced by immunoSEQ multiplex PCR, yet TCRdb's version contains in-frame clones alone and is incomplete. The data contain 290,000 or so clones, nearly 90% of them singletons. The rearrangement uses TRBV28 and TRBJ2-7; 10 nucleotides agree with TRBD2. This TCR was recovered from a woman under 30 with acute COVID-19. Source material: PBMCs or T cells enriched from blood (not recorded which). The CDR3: CASSSASGSSYEQYF. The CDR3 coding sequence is TGTGCCAGCAGCTCAGCTAGCGGGAGCTCCTACGAGCAGTACTTC.